This T cell receptor (beta chain) was sequenced during a study of control samples from healthy donors and cancer patients. Method: immunoSEQ multiplex PCR; TCRdb's copy keeps in-frame clones and lacks some. This sample has 130,000 or so clones, with around 92% found just once. The V gene's germline CDR1 is SGHVS and CDR2 FNYEAQ. CDR3 size: 17 residues. Trimming took off 1 base at V and 3 bases at J, with 19 bases between the two ends. The TCR was taken from a woman aged 45-65 years in good health. The specimen sequenced was blood. V is TRBV7-6 and J is TRBJ2-7; possibly TRBD1 or TRBD2 for D (5 bases each). Here the CDR3 reads CASSLEAEGFLDYEQYF. CDR3 DNA: TGTGCCAGCAGCTTAGAAGCTGAGGGGTTTCTGGACTACGAGCAGTACTTC.